This TCR beta chain was identified during a study of identical twins (dated by TCRdb to the mid-2010s). Describing the broader study: To test whether fetal clonotypes persist, this study deep-sequenced TCR alpha and beta repertoires from monozygotic twins, from unrelated adults of various ages, and from cord blood. Replicate twin experiments were performed at different times using different library preparation protocols to rule out contamination.

Only healthy Caucasian donors were included. The twin cohort comprised three pairs of female monozygotic twins, all aged about 18 to 29 years. RNA for TCR libraries was isolated from peripheral blood mononuclear cells. Receptor amplification or capture employed 5' RACE. Sequencing instrument: Illumina HiSeq 2000. A universal primer binding site was added through template switching, and the final cDNA carried a unique molecular identifier so that TCR cDNA molecules could be counted accurately. Specific primers in the conserved constant-segment region were used to synthesize first-strand cDNA for the TCR alpha and beta chains. To control for contamination, each cDNA library was double barcoded with a SMART-Mk sample barcode plus Illumina barcodes. Two successive PCR steps introduced TruSeq adapter sequences along with Illumina sample barcodes. TCR alpha and beta cDNA libraries were sequenced on the Illumina HiSeq platform with custom primers. In the paper's pipeline: Unique molecular identifiers were extracted from raw reads with MiGEC, and CDR3 positions were determined with MiXCR. For each individual, recombination models were inferred using an EM algorithm with the repgenHMM and IGoR tools. Shared clonotype analysis was performed with the tcR package in R, normalizing sharing by the product of cloneset sizes. To study raw recombination free of thymic and clonal selection effects, out-of-frame nonproductive sequences were analyzed. TCRdb handled the public reads itself, with Q25 trimming in fastp and clone calling in MiXCR, and kept productive beta chains. Rows with a matching CDR3 protein are joined into one entry that keeps the most common DNA and genes. The authors' filters were not applied to this entry. The sample has 700,000 or so distinct CDR3 sequences on record, over 8.5% of them singletons. The top ten hold 0.75% to 1% of the sample.

This clonotype was counted at least ten times. The clone's antigen remains unknown. No per-base quality is available; no much larger clone lies one base away. General study outcomes and caveats: Compared with coincidental sharing between unrelated individuals, out-of-frame TCR alpha sequences shared between twins showed an excess of sequences with low generation probability. Zero-insertion analyses could be partly confounded by invariant T cells such as MAIT and iNKT, though diverse VJ usage argued against such confounding for most clonotypes. Conclusions relied on cross-sectional statistical analysis, since the same donors could not be followed over many years. In beta out-of-frame sequences, excess twin sharing was weaker, because having fewer shared sequences lowered the signal-to-noise ratio. Fewer insertions were carried by abundant cord blood beta clonotypes, a similar but weaker trend appeared in young adult naive repertoires, and no such trend appeared in memory repertoires. Recombination models systematically underestimated out-of-frame TCR alpha sharing in monozygotic twins but agreed with sharing between unrelated individuals.

V is reduced by 0 bases and J by 1 base, leaving a spacing of 3 bases between them. The CDR3 runs 13 amino acids, cysteine and phenylalanine included. Only the CDR3 portion is preserved as DNA: 39 bases, with reading frame beginning at the first base. CDR1 and CDR2 were assigned from the germline V gene as MNHEY and SVGAGI. These data are also associated with another study on yellow fever vaccine responses in identical twins. According to the second study: The authors reported that the T cell response to vaccination in identical twins appeared partly convergent and partly personalized. The study precisely tracked vaccine-responding T cell clones in identical twins.

The source of this sequence is a woman between 18 and 29 years old in good health. Sequencing was carried out using PBMCs. The V gene is TRBV6-5 and the J gene is TRBJ1-1, with no D gene named confidently. The CDR3 corresponds to CASSYSTNTEAFF. The sequenced DNA: TGTGCCAGCAGTTACTCGACGAACACTGAAGCTTTCTTT.